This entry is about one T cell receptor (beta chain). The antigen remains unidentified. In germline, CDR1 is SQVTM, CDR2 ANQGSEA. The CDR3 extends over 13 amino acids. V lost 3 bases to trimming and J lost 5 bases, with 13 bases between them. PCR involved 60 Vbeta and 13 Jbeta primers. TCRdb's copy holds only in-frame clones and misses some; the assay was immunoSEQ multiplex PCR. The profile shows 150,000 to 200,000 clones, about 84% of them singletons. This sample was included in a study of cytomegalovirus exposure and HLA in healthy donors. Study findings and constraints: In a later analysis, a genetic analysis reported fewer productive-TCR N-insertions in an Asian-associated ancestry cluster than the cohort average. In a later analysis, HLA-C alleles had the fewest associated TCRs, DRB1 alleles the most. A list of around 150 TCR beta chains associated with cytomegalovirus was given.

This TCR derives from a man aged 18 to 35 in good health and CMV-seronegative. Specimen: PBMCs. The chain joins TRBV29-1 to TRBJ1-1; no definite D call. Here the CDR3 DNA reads TGCAGCGTTGACATTGCCTCGGGGACTGAAGCTTTCTTT. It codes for CSVDIASGTEAFF. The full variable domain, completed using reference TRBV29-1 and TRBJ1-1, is SAVISQKPSRDICQRGTSLTIQCQVDSQVTMMFWYRQQPGQSLTLIATANQGSEATYESGFVIDKFPISRPNLTFSTLTVSNMSPEDSSIYLCSVDIASGTEAFFGQGTRLTVV.